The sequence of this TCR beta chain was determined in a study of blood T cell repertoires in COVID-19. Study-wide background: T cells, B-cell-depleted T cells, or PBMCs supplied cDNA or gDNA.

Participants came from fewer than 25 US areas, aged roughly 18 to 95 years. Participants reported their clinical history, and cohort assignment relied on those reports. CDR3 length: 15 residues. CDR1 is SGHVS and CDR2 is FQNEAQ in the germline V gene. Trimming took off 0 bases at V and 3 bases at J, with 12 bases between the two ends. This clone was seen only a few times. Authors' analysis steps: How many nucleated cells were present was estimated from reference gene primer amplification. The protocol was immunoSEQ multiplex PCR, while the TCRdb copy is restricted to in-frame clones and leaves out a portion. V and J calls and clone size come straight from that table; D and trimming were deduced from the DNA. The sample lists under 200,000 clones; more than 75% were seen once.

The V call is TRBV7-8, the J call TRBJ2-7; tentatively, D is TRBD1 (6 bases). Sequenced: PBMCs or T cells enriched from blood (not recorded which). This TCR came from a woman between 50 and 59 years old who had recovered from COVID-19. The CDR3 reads CASSLAPGDLYEQYF. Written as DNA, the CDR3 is TGTGCCAGCAGCTTAGCTCCAGGGGATCTCTACGAGCAGTACTTC.